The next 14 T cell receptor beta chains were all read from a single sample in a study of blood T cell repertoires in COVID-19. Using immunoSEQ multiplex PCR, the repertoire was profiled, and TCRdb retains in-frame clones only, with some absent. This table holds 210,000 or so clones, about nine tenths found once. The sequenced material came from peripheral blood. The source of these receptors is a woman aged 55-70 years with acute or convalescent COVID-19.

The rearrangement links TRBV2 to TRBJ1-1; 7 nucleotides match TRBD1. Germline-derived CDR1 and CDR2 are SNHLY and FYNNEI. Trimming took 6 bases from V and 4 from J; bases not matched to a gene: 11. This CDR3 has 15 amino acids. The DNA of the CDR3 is TGTGCCAGCAGAGGACAGGTCTTGATGACCACTGAAGCTTTCTTT. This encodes CASRGQVLMTTEAFF.

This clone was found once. DNA for the CDR3: TGTGCCAGCAGCTTAGACGGACAGGGGGCGTTTGGCTACACCTTC. It encodes CASSLDGQGAFGYTF. V and J are TRBV7-9 and TRBJ1-2, with 11 bases fitting TRBD1. Germline CDR1 is SEHNR and CDR2 is FQNEAQ (reference sequence). V trimming: 1 base; J trimming: 7 bases; junction bases outside the gene matches: 5. The CDR3 sequence is 15 residues long.

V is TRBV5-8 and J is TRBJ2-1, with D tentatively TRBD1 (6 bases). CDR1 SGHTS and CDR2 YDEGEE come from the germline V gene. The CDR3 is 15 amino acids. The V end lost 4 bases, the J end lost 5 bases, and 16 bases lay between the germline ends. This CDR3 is CASSRLWGQDNEQFF. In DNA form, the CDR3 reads TGTGCCAGCAGCCGACTATGGGGGCAGGACAATGAGCAGTTCTTC.

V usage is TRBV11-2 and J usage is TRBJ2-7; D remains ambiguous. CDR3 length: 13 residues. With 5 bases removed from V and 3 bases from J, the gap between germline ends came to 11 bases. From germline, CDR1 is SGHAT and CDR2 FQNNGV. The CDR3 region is CASSTDRLYEQYF. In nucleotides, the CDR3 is TGTGCCAGCAGCACAGATAGGCTCTACGAGCAGTACTTC.

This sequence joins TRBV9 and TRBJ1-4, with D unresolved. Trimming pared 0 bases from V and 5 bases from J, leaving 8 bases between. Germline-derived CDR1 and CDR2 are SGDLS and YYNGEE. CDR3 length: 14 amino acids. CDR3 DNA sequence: TGTGCCAGCAGCGTAGCGGTTTCGAATGAAAAACTGTTTTTT. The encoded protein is CASSVAVSNEKLFF.

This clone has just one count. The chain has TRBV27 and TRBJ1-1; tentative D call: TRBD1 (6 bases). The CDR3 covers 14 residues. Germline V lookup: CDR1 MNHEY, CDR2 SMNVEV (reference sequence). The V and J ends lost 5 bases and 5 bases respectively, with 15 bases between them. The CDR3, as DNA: TGTGCCAGCAGTGCCAGGGGATGGGATACTGAAGCTTTCTTT. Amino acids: CASSARGWDTEAFF.

CDR3 sequence (DNA): TGCGCCAGCAGTGAGTCGAAAGGACTAGCGAGGATTAATGAGCAGTTCTTC. It translates to CASSESKGLARINEQFF. The chain joins TRBV10-1 to TRBJ2-1; 9 nucleotides agree with TRBD2. The CDR3 runs 17 residues. Germline V lookup: CDR1 WNHNN, CDR2 SYGVQD (reference sequence). J gave up 7 bases and V 0 bases, and 10 bases lay outside the gene matches.

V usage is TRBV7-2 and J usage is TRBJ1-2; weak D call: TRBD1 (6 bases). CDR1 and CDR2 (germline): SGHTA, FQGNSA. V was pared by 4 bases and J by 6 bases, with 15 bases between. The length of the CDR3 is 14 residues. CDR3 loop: CASSSQGLRDGYTF. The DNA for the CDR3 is TGTGCCAGCAGCTCACAGGGCCTCCGAGATGGCTACACCTTC.

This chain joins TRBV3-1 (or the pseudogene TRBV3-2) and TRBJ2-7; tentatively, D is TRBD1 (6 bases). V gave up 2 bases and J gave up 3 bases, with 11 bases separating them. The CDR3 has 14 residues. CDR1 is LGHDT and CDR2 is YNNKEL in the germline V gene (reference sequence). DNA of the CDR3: TGTGCCAGCAGCCAACGAGGGGGATACTACGAGCAGTACTTC. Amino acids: CASSQRGGYYEQYF.

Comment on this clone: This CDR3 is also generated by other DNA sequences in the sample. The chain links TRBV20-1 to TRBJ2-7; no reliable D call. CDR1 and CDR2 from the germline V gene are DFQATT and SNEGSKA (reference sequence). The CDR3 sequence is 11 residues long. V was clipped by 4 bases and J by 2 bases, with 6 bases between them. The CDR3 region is CSATGPYEQYF. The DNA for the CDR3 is TGCAGTGCTACGGGTCCCTACGAGCAGTACTTC.

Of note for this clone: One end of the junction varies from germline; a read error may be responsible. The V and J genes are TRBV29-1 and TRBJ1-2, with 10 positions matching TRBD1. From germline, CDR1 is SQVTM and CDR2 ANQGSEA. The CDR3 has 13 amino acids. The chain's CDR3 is CSVEPTGGYSYTF. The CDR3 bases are TGCAGCGTTGAGCCGACAGGGGGCTATAGCTACACCTTC.

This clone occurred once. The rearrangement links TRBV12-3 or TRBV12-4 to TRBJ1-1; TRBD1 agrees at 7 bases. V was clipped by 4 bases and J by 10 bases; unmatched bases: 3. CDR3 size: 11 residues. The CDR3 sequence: CASSYPGGAFF. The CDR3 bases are TGTGCCAGCAGTTACCCAGGGGGAGCTTTCTTT.

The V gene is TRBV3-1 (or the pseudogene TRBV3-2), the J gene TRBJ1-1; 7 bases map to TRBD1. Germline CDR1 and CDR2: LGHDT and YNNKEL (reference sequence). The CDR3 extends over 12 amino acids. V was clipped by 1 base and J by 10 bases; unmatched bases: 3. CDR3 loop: CASSQGQGRAFF. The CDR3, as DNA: TGTGCCAGCAGCCAAGGACAGGGAAGAGCTTTCTTT.

This CDR3 is CASRDRSQETQYF. Written as DNA, the CDR3 is TGTGCCAGCAGGGACAGGTCCCAAGAGACCCAGTACTTC. This chain connects TRBV2 to TRBJ2-5, with 7 bases identical to TRBD1. With 6 bases clipped from V and 1 base from J, the junction kept 2 bases outside the gene matches. The length of the CDR3 is 13 residues. The germline V gene encodes CDR1 SNHLY and CDR2 FYNNEI.